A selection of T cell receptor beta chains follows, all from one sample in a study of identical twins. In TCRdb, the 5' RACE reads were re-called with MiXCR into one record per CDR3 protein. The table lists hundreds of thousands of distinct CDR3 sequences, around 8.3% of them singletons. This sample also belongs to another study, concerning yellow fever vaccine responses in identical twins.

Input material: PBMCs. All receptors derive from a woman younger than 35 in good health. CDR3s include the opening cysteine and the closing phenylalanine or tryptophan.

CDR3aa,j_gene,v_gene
CASSLRGAGDTEAFF,TRBJ1-1,TRBV12-3/TRBV12-4
CASSLSSVLGSAYNEQFF,TRBJ2-1,TRBV4-3
CASSSPGTSGSALLSYEQYF,TRBJ2-7,TRBV5-1
CATYRGGPSFNGELFF,TRBJ2-2,TRBV28
CASSLQVQGREQYF,TRBJ2-7,TRBV5-6
CASSLASGGAGEQFF,TRBJ2-1,TRBV5-1
CASSYSSSFTYEQYF,TRBJ2-7,TRBV6-5
CSARVNREVDTQYF,TRBJ2-3,TRBV20-1
CASSFLAGFTDTQYF,TRBJ2-3,TRBV11-2
CASSRDQGEEQFF,TRBJ2-1,TRBV2
CSVREGQGFADTQYF,TRBJ2-3,TRBV29-1
CASSQRTTSGGLNEQFF,TRBJ2-1,TRBV4-2
CASSRGTSVGKVYEQYF,TRBJ2-7,TRBV3-1
CASSGDRTSYEQYF,TRBJ2-7,TRBV2
CASSPGTSSHNEQFF,TRBJ2-1,TRBV12-3/TRBV12-4
CASSHPRGMNNEQFF,TRBJ2-1,TRBV7-2
CASSGDNTDTQYF,TRBJ2-3,TRBV7-2
CASSLLGFAGANVLTF,TRBJ2-6,TRBV12-3/TRBV12-4
CASSLWAREQYF,TRBJ2-7,TRBV5-6
CASSQEWWGLADTYNEQFF,TRBJ2-1,TRBV4-3
CSAYHQGNEKLFF,TRBJ1-4,TRBV20-1
CASSLYLRGSEAFF,TRBJ1-1,TRBV5-1
CSAPYGADTQYF,TRBJ2-3,TRBV29-1
CASRDRGLGETQYF,TRBJ2-5,TRBV6-4
CASSLRGDTYNEQFF,TRBJ2-1,TRBV7-3
CASSYGLAGGPNNEQFF,TRBJ2-1,TRBV6-2/TRBV6-3
CASSFYRVGAGELFF,TRBJ2-2,TRBV2
CSVQITGQGALEQYF,TRBJ2-7,TRBV29-1
CSVGLGTNTGELFF,TRBJ2-2,TRBV29-1
CASRGQGPFYEQYF,TRBJ2-7,TRBV28
CASSSGLGNNNEQFF,TRBJ2-1,TRBV5-1
CASSPPRGSHRNEQFF,TRBJ2-1,TRBV18
CASSQRTGWTEAFF,TRBJ1-1,TRBV4-3
CASSRGTEGYTF,TRBJ1-2,TRBV4-1
CASSYAGTGGYFSGNTIYF,TRBJ1-3,TRBV6-2/TRBV6-3
CAISLSTGGRGSYNEQFF,TRBJ2-1,TRBV2
CASSPWAVSSYNEQFF,TRBJ2-1,TRBV18
CASRAGGKRYTF,TRBJ1-2,TRBV6-5
CASSQISGSVYNEQFF,TRBJ2-1,TRBV4-1
CASSLTGTIMSLSTDTQYF,TRBJ2-3,TRBV5-6
CASSQGNGEAFF,TRBJ1-1,TRBV3-1
CASSLDDFSPLHF,TRBJ1-6,TRBV7-9
CASSDLPGTSGNEQFF,TRBJ2-1,TRBV6-4
CASSQLSGDSPLHF,TRBJ1-6,TRBV3-1
CASTSGGAKDTQYF,TRBJ2-3,TRBV5-1
CSARMRGFYTEAFF,TRBJ1-1,TRBV20-1
CASTPGPPKAFF,TRBJ1-1,TRBV11-2
CASSPQLEGELFF,TRBJ2-2,TRBV3-1
CASSLVWNGETQYF,TRBJ2-5,TRBV7-2
CASSSWTGLGNEQFF,TRBJ2-1,TRBV5-1
CASSPTGTSGGRTDTQYF,TRBJ2-3,TRBV12-3/TRBV12-4